This TCR beta chain derives from a study of blood T cell repertoires in COVID-19. Background on the study: In each case, the material was cDNA or gDNA derived from T cells, B-cell-depleted T cells, or PBMCs.

In the original processing: Cell counts per sample came from amplifying reference gene primers. Some clones are missing from TCRdb's copy, which holds only in-frame ones; the method was immunoSEQ multiplex PCR. The DNA gave D and trimming, while V, J and clone size come from that table. The sample comprises some 500,000 clones, 85% to 90% of which are singletons, and about 8.2% rests with the top ten. V dropped 1 base and J dropped 0 bases, with 10 bases sitting between them. Germline lookup yields CDR1 LNHDA and CDR2 SQIVND (reference sequence). The CDR3 is made up of 16 amino acids. Seattle patients were enrolled while actively infected and followed longitudinally. This clone has only one observation.

The chain joins TRBV19 to TRBJ2-1, with D unclear. The sequence was obtained from a woman aged 50 to 60 with COVID-19, enrolled during active disease. Sequenced material: peripheral blood. The CDR3 loop reads CASSIVYLPSYNEQFF. The DNA of the CDR3 is TGTGCCAGTAGTATAGTGTACTTGCCCTCCTACAATGAGCAGTTCTTC.